This T cell receptor beta chain was documented in a study of CD8+ T cells in alopecia areata. Study summary: The tofacitinib course ran for 6 to 18 months and was followed by 6 months off drug. Overall study findings and caveats: More clonal than normal scalp was lesional scalp, particularly alopecia totalis/universalis.

The authors extracted RNA and reverse transcribed it into cDNA as the sequencing template. The repertoire was sequenced with immunoSEQ multiplex PCR; TCRdb's copy has only in-frame clones and lacks some. The table records 150,000 to 200,000 clones, around 71% of them present only once. Germline V gene lookup returns CDR1 SQVTM and CDR2 ANQGSEA. The V end lost 7 bases, the J end lost 6 bases, and 16 bases lay between the germline ends. The CDR3 has 13 amino acids. Of note for this clone: The antigen is undetermined.

Both peripheral blood and punch biopsies of lesional scalp skin were obtained from patients who had alopecia areata. The gene calls are TRBV29-1 and TRBJ2-1; possible D gene TRBD1, 5 bases. The source was CD8+ T cells sorted from blood, collected at week 0. This TCR derives from a human donor with alopecia areata. CDR3 sequence (DNA): TGCAGCGGTGGCCGCCAGGGCAGCAATGAGCAGTTCTTC. Translation gives CSGGRQGSNEQFF.